The clone carrying this TCR beta chain was seen once. Its target is unknown. Measured with immunoSEQ multiplex PCR; TCRdb has only the in-frame clones, and not every one. The sample records 55,000 to 80,000 clones, 90% being singletons. The data originate from a study of graft-versus-host responses after intestinal transplantation. Study-wide points: Declines in HvG clones occurring early post-transplant were associated with peak circulating GvH clone levels. Graft-donor T cell macrochimerism in patients accompanied high graft-versus-host to host-versus-graft clonal ratios in allografts.

The CDR3 covers 16 residues. V was trimmed by 5 bases and J by 0 bases, leaving 17 bases between them. Germline V CDR1 and CDR2: SGHAT, FQNNGV. The V call is TRBV11-2, the J call TRBJ2-7, with D possibly TRBD2 on 5 matching bases. Here the sequenced sample was unstimulated CD8+ T cells sorted from spleen or lymph node cells, taken before transplant. The source of this sequence is a human donor who was the organ donor for an intestinal transplant. CDR3 sequence: CASSPLIGGSSYEQYF. The CDR3 DNA is TGTGCCAGCAGCCCGTTAATAGGAGGCAGCTCCTACGAGCAGTACTTC.